Shown below are 18 T cell receptor beta chains from a single sample sequenced in a study of regulatory T cells in long-lasting Graves disease. Time point meaning: newly diagnosed GD, antithyroid drugs for less than 3 months. With RNA extracted from PBMCs as input, the TCR library was made. The authors built TCR beta libraries using iRepertoire HTBI primers and Arm-PCR of CDR3 regions. TCRdb re-called the multiplex PCR reads with MiXCR, one entry per CDR3 protein. Found here are a few hundred thousand distinct CDR3 sequences, about 13% of them singletons; the top ten hold 10%. This sample also belongs to another study, concerning T cells in Graves' hyperthyroidism and ophthalmopathy.

The specimen comprised peripheral blood mononuclear cells (PBMCs), sampled at new diagnosis, from a patient treated with antithyroid drugs. The receptors were sampled from a man younger than 45 with Graves disease.

This clonotype was detected a few times. The rearrangement joins TRBV5-1 to TRBJ1-6; D is ambiguous. Germline CDR1 is SGHRS and CDR2 is YFSETQ. Trimming took 0 bases from V and 5 from J, leaving 3 bases between them. There are 13 residues in the CDR3. CDR3 in DNA: TGCGCCAGCAGCTTGGTCCATAATTCACCCCTCCACTTT. As protein: CASSLVHNSPLHF. Drawing the rest from reference TRBV5-1 and TRBJ1-6, the complete variable domain is KAGVTQTPRYLIKTRGQQVTLSCSPISGHRSVSWYQQTPGQGLQFLFEYFSETQRNKGNFPGRFSGRQFSNSRSEMNVSTLELGDSALYLCASSLVHNSPLHFGNGTRLTVT.

Remarks on this clonotype: The germline gene is not matched at one end of the junction; a read error may be the cause. The V and J genes are TRBV27 and TRBJ2-1; 7 bases match TRBD2. CDR3 length: 14 residues. Germline V lookup: CDR1 MNHEY, CDR2 SMNVEV (reference sequence). The CDR3 loop is CAGSLGTLAAEQFF. The CDR3 DNA is TGTGCCGGCAGTTTGGGGACCCTAGCGGCTGAGCAGTTCTTC.

This clonotype was observed at least ten times. This sequence joins TRBV2 and TRBJ2-2; 11 bases align to TRBD2. Germline V lookup: CDR1 SNHLY, CDR2 FYNNEI. This CDR3 contains 14 residues. With 8 bases clipped from V and 4 bases from J, the junction kept 3 bases outside the gene matches. Here the CDR3 DNA reads TGTGCCAGCGGGACTAGCGGTTTCACCGGGGAGCTGTTTTTT. This gives the protein CASGTSGFTGELFF.

This clonotype has at least ten counts. The chain links TRBV29-1 to TRBJ2-1, with D perhaps matching TRBD2 (7 bases). Germline CDR1 SQVTM, CDR2 ANQGSEA. Trimming removed 4 bases from V and 7 bases from J, with 23 bases in between. This CDR3 has 16 amino acids. CDR3 loop: CSVGGSMEGGRNEQFF. The CDR3 region has the DNA TGCAGCGTTGGAGGCTCCATGGAGGGGGGGAGGAATGAGCAGTTCTTC.

This clonotype was picked up many times. The rearrangement links TRBV6-1 to TRBJ2-2; 8 positions match TRBD1. Losses at the gene ends were 7 bases for V and 3 bases for J; bases not matched to a gene: 7. The CDR3 runs 15 residues. CDR1 is MNHNS, CDR2 SASEGT, per germline. The CDR3 DNA reads as TGTGCCAGCAACGCCGGGACAGGTGACACCGGGGAGCTGTTTTTT. Its translation: CASNAGTGDTGELFF.

This clonotype has a count of ten or more. The chain has TRBV12-3 or TRBV12-4 and TRBJ2-5, with TRBD2 as a possible D gene (5 bases). V dropped 3 bases and J dropped 1 base, with 9 bases sitting between them. There are 14 residues in the CDR3. The CDR3 bases are TGTGCCAGCAGTTTCCTAAGCGGCCAAGAGACCCAGTACTTC. Translating gives CASSFLSGQETQYF.

As regards this clonotype: This clone may be a read error of a much larger clone one base away. The chain links TRBV5-5 to TRBJ1-4; 8 bases agree with TRBD1. The CDR3 is 17 residues long. The germline CDR1 and CDR2 sequences are SGHKS and YYEKEE (reference sequence). As DNA, the CDR3 is TGTGCCGGCAGCCGCGGGACAGGTTTGACGTCGGGTGAAAAACTGTTTTTT. Its translation: CAGSRGTGLTSGEKLFF.

This clonotype occurred many times. V is TRBV20-1 and J is TRBJ1-2, with TRBD1 identical over 7 bases. Germline V lookup: CDR1 DFQATT, CDR2 SNEGSKA (reference sequence). The V gene end was trimmed by 3 bases and the J gene end by 7 bases; junction bases not matched to a gene: 8. This CDR3 region has 13 residues. In nucleotides, the CDR3 is TGCAGTGCTAGTGACAGGGATGATCCTGGCTACACCTTC. Protein: CSASDRDDPGYTF.

This clonotype was detected many times. In nucleotides, the CDR3 is TGTGCCAGCAGCCAAGATCTGGAGGGATCCTACGAGCAGTACTTC. It specifies CASSQDLEGSYEQYF. The chain links TRBV4-2 to TRBJ2-7, with D possibly being TRBD2 (6 bases). The germline gives CDR1 LGHNA, CDR2 YNFKEQ. The CDR3 has 15 residues. V was cut by 0 bases and J by 1 base, with 10 bases left in between.

In this sample, this clonotype turned up many times. This chain uses TRBV24-1 with TRBJ1-1; D gene uncertain. The V gene's germline CDR1 is KGHDR and CDR2 SFDVKD. Trimming removed 4 bases from V and 4 bases from J, with 9 bases in between. This CDR3 is 13 amino acids long. The CDR3 nucleotides read TGTGCCACCAGTGAGCCCGGTCGCACTGAAGCTTTCTTT. It codes for CATSEPGRTEAFF.

This clonotype was counted many times. This sequence joins TRBV29-1 and TRBJ2-5; D gene uncertain. CDR3 length: 11 amino acids. V lost 4 bases, J lost 4 bases, and 7 bases lay in between. The germline V gene encodes CDR1 SQVTM and CDR2 ANQGSEA. The CDR3, as DNA: TGCAGCGTTGTGTCAGGAGAGACCCAGTACTTC. It encodes CSVVSGETQYF.

This clonotype was counted many times. The chain links TRBV20-1 to TRBJ2-7, with D possibly TRBD1 on 6 matching bases. The CDR3 totals 13 residues. The V gene lost 6 bases and the J gene lost 0 bases, with 12 bases spanning the gap. Germline loops: CDR1 DFQATT, CDR2 SNEGSKA (reference sequence). Here the CDR3 reads CSAQGGYSYEQYF. CDR3 nucleotides: TGCAGTGCACAAGGGGGTTACTCCTACGAGCAGTACTTC.

This clonotype was counted many times. The V gene is TRBV6-5, the J gene TRBJ1-5; no reliable D call. This CDR3 has 12 amino acids. Germline V gene sequence: CDR1 MNHEY, CDR2 SVGAGI. V dropped 4 bases and J dropped 6 bases, with 7 bases sitting between them. As DNA, the CDR3 is TGTGCCAGCAGTTGGTTACTTCAGCCCCAGCATTTT. This translates into CASSWLLQPQHF.

This clonotype was seen a few times. The J gene is TRBJ2-3, the V gene TRBV19, with D possibly being TRBD1 (6 bases). V lost 1 base to trimming and J lost 5 bases, with 10 bases between them. The germline V gene encodes CDR1 LNHDA and CDR2 SQIVND (reference sequence). The CDR3 spans 14 residues. In nucleotides, the CDR3 is TGTGCCAGTAGTATAGGAACAGGGAGAGATACGCAGTATTTT. This gives the protein CASSIGTGRDTQYF.

Only a few counts were recorded for this clonotype. The V call is TRBV6-2 or TRBV6-3, the J call TRBJ2-1; 8 bases align to TRBD2. Germline CDR1 MNHEY, CDR2 SVGEGT. The V segment lost 5 bases and the J segment 2 bases; nucleotides outside the gene matches: 2. The CDR3 is 14 amino acids. The CDR3 region is CASSGGRPYNEQFF. For the CDR3, the DNA is TGTGCCAGCAGTGGCGGGAGGCCCTACAATGAGCAGTTCTTC.

The chain has TRBV19 and TRBJ2-7, with 7 bases fitting TRBD1. V trimming: 5 bases; J trimming: 2 bases; junction bases outside the gene matches: 6. The CDR3 spans 14 residues. Germline-derived CDR1 and CDR2 are LNHDA and SQIVND (reference sequence). The CDR3 nucleotides are TGTGCCAGTAGTCTCACAGGGGATCCCTACGAGCAGTACTTC. This sequence encodes CASSLTGDPYEQYF.

The table lists this clonotype with many counts. The chain employs TRBV6-2 or TRBV6-3 and TRBJ2-1, with 11 nucleotides matching TRBD2. Germline V CDR1 and CDR2: MNHEY, SVGEGT. The CDR3 is 15 residues long. The V gene end was trimmed by 4 bases and the J gene end by 7 bases; junction bases not matched to a gene: 6. Written as DNA, the CDR3 is TGTGCCAGCAGTTTCTCTAGCGGGAGGAAAAATGAGCAGTTCTTC. Translation: CASSFSSGRKNEQFF.

The chain uses TRBV27 and TRBJ1-1; 7 bases are a match to TRBD1. CDR3 length: 11 amino acids. The germline CDR1 and CDR2 sequences are MNHEY and SMNVEV (reference sequence). V lost 4 bases to trimming and J lost 9 bases; unmatched junction nucleotides: 2. The CDR3 loop reads CASSWGQKAFF. The CDR3 coding sequence is TGTGCCAGCAGTTGGGGACAGAAAGCTTTCTTT.